This passage covers 28 T cell receptor beta chains from one sample sequenced in a study of neoadjuvant anti-PD-1 for oral cavity cancer. Using immunoSEQ multiplex PCR, the repertoire was profiled, and TCRdb retains in-frame clones only, with some absent. In the table there are about 42,000 clones, 65% to 85% of which are singletons. As to time point: after neoadjuvant nivolumab, at surgical resection. Source: PBMCs, taken after nivolumab (anti-PD-1) treatment. These receptor sequences come from a person between 35 and 79 years old with oral cavity squamous cell carcinoma.

The gene calls are TRBV6-1 and TRBJ2-5; 8 positions agree with TRBD2. Germline trimming cut 1 base from V and 2 bases from J; bases unmatched to any gene: 6. This CDR3 region has 16 residues. Germline V gives CDR1 MNHNS, CDR2 SASEGT. The CDR3 here is CASSEGWSGGQETQYF. The CDR3 region has the DNA TGTGCCAGCAGTGAAGGGTGGAGCGGGGGACAAGAGACCCAGTACTTC.

V is TRBV6-1 and J is TRBJ2-2, with 9 nucleotides matching TRBD2. The CDR3 sequence is 15 residues long. CDR1 MNHNS and CDR2 SASEGT come from the germline V gene. The V segment lost 7 bases and the J segment 8 bases; nucleotides outside the gene matches: 11. The CDR3 loop reads CASKPSGVLWGELFF. CDR3 sequence (DNA): TGTGCCAGCAAGCCTAGCGGGGTTCTCTGGGGGGAGCTGTTTTTT.

The chain uses TRBV2 and TRBJ1-4; TRBD1 agrees at 7 bases. V was pared by 3 bases and J by 3 bases, with 4 bases of the junction left unmatched. Germline-derived CDR1 and CDR2 are SNHLY and FYNNEI. CDR3 length: 15 residues. The CDR3 region is CASSEGGGPNEKLFF. The CDR3 coding sequence is TGTGCCAGCAGTGAGGGAGGGGGCCCTAATGAAAAACTGTTTTTT. Using reference TRBV2 and TRBJ1-4 for the parts outside the CDR3, the full variable domain is EPEVTQTPSHQVTQMGQEVILRCVPISNHLYFYWYRQILGQKVEFLVSFYNNEISEKSEIFDDQFSVERPDGSNFTLKIRSTKLEDSAMYFCASSEGGGPNEKLFFGSGTQLSVL.

This chain connects TRBV5-8 to TRBJ2-1, with D tentatively TRBD2 (5 bases). Germline CDR1 reads SGHTS; CDR2 reads YDEGEE. This CDR3 has 15 residues. With 1 base removed from V and 8 bases from J, the gap between germline ends came to 16 bases. The CDR3 loop reads CASSLMDGFGDEQFF. The CDR3 bases are TGTGCCAGCAGCTTGATGGATGGTTTCGGGGATGAGCAGTTCTTC.

The V call is TRBV7-2, the J call TRBJ1-2; D unresolved. The CDR3 extends over 12 amino acids. Trimming stripped 6 bases from V and 8 bases from J, with 13 bases between. CDR1 is SGHTA and CDR2 is FQGNSA in the germline V gene. CDR3 region: CASRPQSFGYTF. The CDR3 DNA follows: TGTGCCAGCAGGCCCCAGTCGTTCGGCTACACCTTC.

The rearrangement links TRBV7-2 to TRBJ2-7; TRBD1 matches at 7 bases. CDR3 length equals 14 residues. V lost 8 bases to trimming and J lost 6 bases; unmatched junction nucleotides: 13. Germline CDR1 reads SGHTA; CDR2 reads FQGNSA. The CDR3 spells CASRLTDRAGEQYF. The CDR3 coding sequence is TGTGCCAGCCGCCTGACTGACAGGGCTGGCGAGCAGTACTTC.

This clone showed up just once. The V call is TRBV6-5, the J call TRBJ2-4, with D maybe TRBD1 (5 bases). Germline V gives CDR1 MNHEY, CDR2 SVGAGI. Trimming took off 0 bases at V and 7 bases at J, with 7 bases between the two ends. CDR3 size: 13 residues. The CDR3 nucleotides read TGTGCCAGCAGTTACTCTCAGGGCAACATTCAGTACTTC. Protein product: CASSYSQGNIQYF.

This clone was counted once. This rearrangement joins TRBV5-5 to TRBJ2-3, with D uncertain. In germline, CDR1 is SGHKS, CDR2 YYEKEE (reference sequence). The CDR3 sequence is 14 residues long. V was shortened by 2 bases and J by 4 bases, with 11 bases between the two germline ends. The DNA for the CDR3 is TGTGCCAGCAGCTTTGTGGGGTTTCCAGATACGCAGTATTTT. It translates to CASSFVGFPDTQYF.

The CDR3 DNA sequence: TGTGCCAGCAGTTCCTACTGGGGGGACTCAGGAGATACGCAGTATTTT. Its protein product is CASSSYWGDSGDTQYF. The chain is built from TRBV6-6 and TRBJ2-3; possible D gene TRBD2, 6 bases. This CDR3 spans 16 amino acids. The germline V gene has CDR1 MNHNY and CDR2 SVGAGI (reference sequence). Trimming cost V 4 bases and J 5 bases, with 19 bases left between them.

V and J are TRBV7-8 and TRBJ2-7; D remains unclear. The V and J ends lost 4 bases and 3 bases respectively, with 10 bases between them. This CDR3 is 13 amino acids long. Germline-derived CDR1 and CDR2 are SGHVS and FQNEAQ. CDR3 amino acids: CASSSGRFYEQYF. In nucleotides, the CDR3 is TGTGCCAGCAGCTCCGGCCGGTTCTACGAGCAGTACTTC.

This clone was seen a few times. The chain joins TRBV30 to TRBJ1-2; D remains ambiguous. The CDR3 contains 14 residues. The germline CDR1 and CDR2 sequences are GTSNPN and SVGIG (reference sequence). Trimming took off 4 bases at V and 0 bases at J, with 12 bases between the two ends. The CDR3: CAWKGGQTNYGYTF. The CDR3 bases are TGTGCCTGGAAGGGCGGGCAAACTAACTATGGCTACACCTTC.

The V gene is TRBV30, the J gene TRBJ2-7; 7 nucleotides line up with TRBD1. After removal of 2 bases from V and 2 bases from J, the junction contained 6 bases not matched to a gene. CDR3 length: 14 amino acids. CDR1 is GTSNPN, CDR2 SVGIG, per germline (reference sequence). CDR3 DNA sequence: TGTGCCTGGAGTCTGGGCCAGGGGGCCTACGAGCAGTACTTC. Translating gives CAWSLGQGAYEQYF.

The chain combines TRBV19 with TRBJ2-1; D possibly corresponds to TRBD2 (5 bases). Germline-derived CDR1 and CDR2 are LNHDA and SQIVND (reference sequence). V lost 1 base and J lost 6, with 13 bases in between. The CDR3 consists of 15 residues. This chain's CDR3 is CASSIAAVPGNEQFF. The DNA of the CDR3 is TGTGCCAGTAGTATAGCAGCGGTTCCTGGCAATGAGCAGTTCTTC.

This rearrangement joins TRBV6-5 to TRBJ1-2, with D hard to call. V gave up 6 bases and J gave up 2 bases, with 10 bases separating them. The V gene's germline CDR1 is MNHEY and CDR2 SVGAGI. This CDR3 is built from 13 residues. The CDR3 loop is CASSSTGNYGYTF. The CDR3 coding sequence is TGTGCCAGCAGCTCTACGGGGAACTATGGCTACACCTTC.

The V call is TRBV7-9, the J call TRBJ1-1, with D possibly being TRBD1 (6 bases). The CDR3 consists of 15 residues. Germline V gives CDR1 SEHNR, CDR2 FQNEAQ (reference sequence). Deletions cut 5 bases from V and 1 base from J, with 14 bases between. The CDR3 region is CASSPRGQWNTEAFF. The DNA of the CDR3 is TGTGCCAGCAGCCCCCGTGGACAGTGGAACACTGAAGCTTTCTTT.

V usage is TRBV7-9 and J usage is TRBJ2-1; TRBD2 might be the D (6 bases). CDR1 SEHNR and CDR2 FQNEAQ come from the germline V gene (reference sequence). Trimming removed 4 bases at V and 3 bases at J, with 16 bases between. The CDR3 contains 16 residues. The CDR3 region is CASSSSGTEGYNEQFF. The CDR3 region has the DNA TGTGCCAGCAGCTCCTCCGGGACTGAAGGCTACAATGAGCAGTTCTTC.

This chain uses TRBV6-5 with TRBJ2-7; D is uncertain. The CDR3 runs to 14 residues. V lost 0 bases and J 1 base, leaving 7 bases between the germline ends. Per germline, CDR1 MNHEY and CDR2 SVGAGI. CDR3 sequence reads: CASSYSGSSYEQYF. CDR3 nucleotide sequence: TGTGCCAGCAGTTACTCGGGCAGTTCCTACGAGCAGTACTTC.

The chain has TRBV15 and TRBJ2-3; 9 positions agree with TRBD2. V trimming: 0 bases; J trimming: 1 base; junction bases outside the gene matches: 5. CDR3 length equals 17 residues. Germline values: CDR1 LNHNV, CDR2 YYDKDF (reference sequence). The CDR3 coding sequence is TGTGCCACCAGCAGAGATAAAGCGGGGGGTCGCACAGATACGCAGTATTTT. Amino acids: CATSRDKAGGRTDTQYF. The whole variable domain, filled in from reference TRBV15 and TRBJ2-3, reads DAMVIQNPRYQVTQFGKPVTLSCSQTLNHNVMYWYQQKSSQAPKLLFHYYDKDFNNEADTPDNFQSRRPNTSFCFLDIRSPGLGDTAMYLCATSRDKAGGRTDTQYFGPGTRLTVL.

The CDR3 protein is CASSYSKGYPLHF. The CDR3 nucleotides read TGTGCCAGCAGTTACTCGAAGGGTTACCCCCTCCACTTT. The chain couples TRBV6-5 to TRBJ1-6; D is ambiguous. Per the germline V gene, CDR1 is MNHEY and CDR2 is SVGAGI. This CDR3 is built from 13 residues. Trimming removed 0 bases at V and 13 bases at J, with 10 bases between.

In its sample, this clone ranks as medium-sized (0.01 to 0.1%). The chain carries TRBV4-1 and TRBJ1-1; 7 nucleotides line up with TRBD1. This CDR3 region has 15 residues. Per the germline V gene, CDR1 is MGHRA and CDR2 is YSYEKL. The J segment lost 5 bases and the V segment lost 0 bases, leaving 6 bases of the junction unmatched. The CDR3 here is CASSQDRGWRTEAFF. The CDR3 DNA sequence: TGCGCCAGCAGCCAAGACAGGGGGTGGAGAACTGAAGCTTTCTTT.

The chain joins TRBV18 to TRBJ2-5; perhaps TRBD1 as D (6 bases). Trimming cost V 5 bases and J 4 bases, with 26 bases left between them. The CDR3 has 18 residues. In germline, CDR1 is KGHSH, CDR2 LQKENI. CDR3: CASSSNRVSGLGAETQYF. CDR3 nucleotides: TGTGCCAGCTCATCAAACAGGGTATCGGGCCTCGGGGCAGAGACCCAGTACTTC.

The chain employs TRBV5-1 and TRBJ2-3; 8 bases line up with TRBD2. The germline gives CDR1 SGHRS, CDR2 YFSETQ. The CDR3 contains 16 residues. V lost 4 bases to trimming and J lost 9 bases; unmatched junction nucleotides: 16. The CDR3 nucleotides read TGCGCCAGCAGCGTAGAGGGGGGGACTAGAATTAAAACGCAGTATTTT. Amino acids: CASSVEGGTRIKTQYF.

This chain links TRBV11-2 with TRBJ2-3, with TRBD1 identical over 7 bases. V lost 5 bases, J lost 5 bases, and 10 bases stayed unmatched. Looked up from germline, CDR1 is SGHAT and CDR2 is FQNNGV. This CDR3 is built from 15 residues. The DNA for the CDR3 is TGTGCCAGCAGCCCCCGGACAGGTACGCAAGATACGCAGTATTTT. As protein: CASSPRTGTQDTQYF.

This clone showed up just a few times. V and J are TRBV7-2 and TRBJ2-5, with a possible D match to TRBD2 (6 bases). V was cut by 1 base and J by 7 bases, with 13 bases left in between. This CDR3 spans 14 amino acids. The germline gives CDR1 SGHTA, CDR2 FQGNSA. This CDR3 is CASSLEGGRGTQYF. The CDR3 nucleotides read TGTGCCAGCAGCTTAGAGGGAGGCCGGGGGACCCAGTACTTC.

This clone was counted a single time. This chain uses TRBV20-1 with TRBJ1-1; 7 nucleotides align to TRBD1. V was pared by 4 bases and J by 11 bases, with 4 bases of the junction left unmatched. Germline assignment: CDR1 DFQATT and CDR2 SNEGSKA (reference sequence). CDR3 size: 10 residues. The CDR3 region has the DNA TGCAGTGCTACCACAGGGGACGCTTTCTTT. This codes for CSATTGDAFF.

This chain uses TRBV6-5 with TRBJ2-7; the D gene is possibly TRBD2 (6 bases). The germline V gene has CDR1 MNHEY and CDR2 SVGAGI. The germline V and J ends were trimmed by 0 bases and 6 bases, with 9 bases remaining between them. This CDR3 spans 13 amino acids. CDR3 nucleotide sequence: TGTGCCAGCAGTTACTCGAGGAGGGTCGAGCAGTACTTC. Translation gives CASSYSRRVEQYF.

The chain joins TRBV7-3 to TRBJ2-3; D is unresolved. Germline lookup yields CDR1 SGHTA and CDR2 FQGTGA. The CDR3 is made up of 13 amino acids. Trimming took off 2 bases at V and 1 base at J, with 4 bases between the two ends. The CDR3 here is CASSLLGTDTQYF. As DNA, the CDR3 is TGTGCCAGCAGCTTATTAGGCACAGATACGCAGTATTTT.

This clone has only one observation. The chain is built from TRBV2 and TRBJ2-5; 11 bases align to TRBD1. The CDR3 sequence is 15 residues long. Looked up from germline, CDR1 is SNHLY and CDR2 is FYNNEI. Germline trimming cut 10 bases from V and 3 bases from J; bases unmatched to any gene: 10. The CDR3 region is CAIMIPGQGEETQYF. CDR3 bases: TGTGCCATCATGATTCCGGGACAGGGGGAAGAGACCCAGTACTTC.